Sequencing of this T cell receptor (beta chain) was carried out in a study of CD8+ T cells in alopecia areata. Study-wide background: Treated patients received oral tofacitinib, 5 to 10 mg twice daily. Study-wide results and caveats: Expanded CD8+ clones among the top 100, as well as scalp clonality, were significantly decreased by tofacitinib. Patients shared TCRs less clearly than mice did, possibly for HLA-related reasons.

CDR1 and CDR2 from the germline V gene are MNHEY and SVGAGI. V lost 5 bases, J lost 8 bases, and 12 bases lay in between. The CDR3 has 12 amino acids. Treatment meaning: oral pan-JAK inhibitor, 5-10 mg twice daily. Collected material from alopecia areata patients comprised lesional scalp punch biopsies and peripheral blood. Comment on this clone: Its target is not known.

Isolated RNA was reverse transcribed into cDNA used as the sequencing template. Measured with immunoSEQ multiplex PCR; TCRdb has only the in-frame clones, and not every one. This sample has about 160,000 clones, with roughly 65% found just once. Sample: CD4+ T cells sorted from blood, taken at week 4, from a patient treated with tofacitinib. This chain uses TRBV6-5 with TRBJ1-2; D gene uncertain. This receptor was taken from a human donor with alopecia areata. CDR3 in amino acids: CASSEVDSGYTF. CDR3 DNA sequence: TGTGCCAGCAGTGAAGTGGATTCAGGCTACACCTTC.